This T cell receptor beta chain emerged from a study of cytomegalovirus exposure and HLA in healthy donors. The germline V gene encodes CDR1 MNHEY and CDR2 SMNVEV (reference sequence). The CDR3 consists of 13 residues. The V end was cut by 3 bases, the J end by 1 base, with 6 bases between. Primers for the PCR totalled 60 Vbeta and 13 Jbeta. Assay: immunoSEQ multiplex PCR; the TCRdb copy retains only in-frame clones and omits some. The table shows more than 110,000 clones, with more than 70% occurring only once. V is TRBV27 and J is TRBJ1-1; no reliable D call. The origin of this receptor is a man between 50 and 59 years old in good health and CMV-seronegative. Sequenced input: PBMCs. CDR3 amino acids: CASSLGRNTEAFF. CDR3 DNA: TGTGCCAGCAGTTTGGGCAGGAACACTGAAGCTTTCTTT.